This T cell receptor beta chain was captured by sequencing in a study of T cell repertoires in aging, cancer and after chemotherapy. At the level of the study: Six age groups, ranging from 30 or younger to 70 or older, included the donors. Study conclusions and caveats: In cancer patients, declining TCR diversity with age involved lost richness and lost evenness.

V was shortened by 4 bases and J by 2 bases, with 10 bases between the two germline ends. CDR3 length equals 13 residues. Germline V gives CDR1 SQVTM, CDR2 ANQGSEA. Rearranged V-D-J TRB sequences were amplified with a mixed TRB-A/B primer pool. TCRdb re-derived calls from the multiplex PCR reads in MiXCR, one entry per CDR3 protein. Found here are 4,000 to 6,000 distinct CDR3 sequences, under 50% of them singletons; the top ten hold about 45%. A remark on this clonotype: Its antigen is currently unknown. This may come from a read error, since a much larger clone is one base off.

TCR beta rearrangements were amplified from peripheral blood genomic DNA. This sequence was found in a human donor with a blood cancer. This chain uses TRBV29-1 with TRBJ2-3; the D is unclear. Sequencing used blood. DNA of the CDR3: TGCAGCGTTGCCGAGCGAAACACAGATACGCAGTATTTT. This gives the protein CSVAERNTDTQYF.